Each of the 25 T cell receptor beta chains below was sequenced from the same sample in a study of T-cell reconstitution after alpha-beta-depleted transplantation in children. Unique molecular identifiers were incorporated during preparation of the TCRbeta library. TCRdb re-called the PCR reads with MiXCR, one entry per CDR3 protein. The sample lists some 600,000 distinct CDR3 sequences, 10% to 15% occurring once. This specimen was PBMCs, mostly from graft donor cells, taken 360 days after TCRalphabeta/CD19-depleted stem cell transplant. Every receptor here comes from a male patient between 10 and 17 years old who had a stem cell transplant for acute myeloid leukemia, so the T cells may come from the graft donor.

This clonotype showed up many times. V is TRBV28 and J is TRBJ2-1, with TRBD2 matching over 8 bases. This CDR3 comprises 18 residues. Germline CDR1 reads MDHEN; CDR2 reads SYDVKM. The V segment lost 2 bases and the J segment 4 bases; nucleotides outside the gene matches: 13. CDR3 nucleotide sequence: TGTGCCAGCAGTTTACGGTTGCTTTCGGGACTAGGGTACAATGAGCAGTTCTTC. Amino acids: CASSLRLLSGLGYNEQFF.

The gene calls are TRBV20-1 and TRBJ2-2, with D hard to call. The V end was cut by 5 bases, the J end by 2 bases, with 12 bases between. CDR1 and CDR2 from the germline V gene are DFQATT and SNEGSKA (reference sequence). This CDR3 is built from 14 residues. The CDR3 sequence is CSAGHLSNTGELFF. For the CDR3, the DNA is TGCAGTGCTGGGCATCTCTCTAACACCGGGGAGCTGTTTTTT.

This clonotype was detected only a few times. The genes are TRBV20-1 and TRBJ1-1; TRBD1 is a possible D gene (6 bases). Germline-derived CDR1 and CDR2 are DFQATT and SNEGSKA (reference sequence). V was cut by 1 base and J by 8 bases, with 17 bases left in between. This CDR3 is 14 amino acids long. Written as DNA, the CDR3 is TGCAGTGCTAGAGGGGGGGCAGGAGGTAGGGAAGCTTTCTTT. Its protein is CSARGGAGGREAFF.

This clonotype was seen a handful of times. The gene calls are TRBV12-3 or TRBV12-4 and TRBJ2-3; D may correspond to TRBD1 or TRBD2 (5 bases each). The CDR3 covers 15 residues. Trimming removed 6 bases at V and 3 bases at J, with 16 bases between. CDR3 in amino acids: CASSPGAIQTDTQYF. Written as DNA, the CDR3 is TGTGCCAGCAGCCCCGGGGCTATTCAGACAGATACGCAGTATTTT.

This clonotype came up a few times. The chain uses TRBV7-2 and TRBJ2-7; tentatively, D is TRBD2 (5 bases). The germline V gene has CDR1 SGHTA and CDR2 FQGNSA. This CDR3 has 12 residues. The ends were cut back, 3 bases at V and 7 bases at J, with 10 bases in the middle. The CDR3 sequence is CASSLVRREQYF. The CDR3 DNA follows: TGTGCCAGCAGCTTGGTGAGGAGGGAGCAGTACTTC.

This clonotype was counted only a few times. V usage is TRBV20-1 and J usage is TRBJ2-2; 9 positions agree with TRBD1. The V gene's germline CDR1 is DFQATT and CDR2 SNEGSKA (reference sequence). CDR3 length: 15 residues. Trimming removed 5 bases from V and 0 bases from J; junction bases left unmatched: 4. This CDR3 reads CSAWDRAANTGELFF. The DNA for the CDR3 is TGCAGTGCTTGGGACAGGGCGGCGAACACCGGGGAGCTGTTTTTT.

This clonotype was seen a handful of times. The chain is built from TRBV29-1 and TRBJ2-1; 16 positions agree with TRBD2. V shed 7 bases and J 9 bases; nucleotides not matched to a gene: 12. The CDR3 length is 16 residues. CDR1 is SQVTM and CDR2 is ANQGSEA in the germline V gene. In nucleotides, the CDR3 is TGCAGCGGGAGCTCCGGGACTAGCGGGAGGGTAGGTGAGCAGTTCTTC. Translation gives CSGSSGTSGRVGEQFF.

In this sample, this clonotype turned up a few times. The genes are TRBV12-3 or TRBV12-4 and TRBJ2-5; maybe TRBD2 (5 bases). V lost 4 bases and J lost 4, with 16 bases in between. This CDR3 has 15 residues. The DNA for the CDR3 is TGTGCCAGCAGTTCCCGACGGGGAGAGGGAGAGACCCAGTACTTC. Translating gives CASSSRRGEGETQYF.

The chain uses TRBV7-2 and TRBJ2-7; 10 bases align to TRBD2. CDR1 is SGHTA and CDR2 is FQGNSA in the germline V gene. The ends lost 5 bases at V and 2 bases at J; junction bases unmatched: 6. This CDR3 comprises 15 residues. The DNA of the CDR3 is TGTGCCAGCAGCGCACCTAGCGGGAGCCCCTACGAGCAGTACTTC. This codes for CASSAPSGSPYEQYF.

A word on this clonotype: This may stem from a read error, because a much larger clone lies one nucleotide away. The chain recombines TRBV24-1 with TRBJ2-1; 7 bases map to TRBD1. Germline loops: CDR1 KGHDR, CDR2 SFDVKD. This CDR3 is built from 17 residues. The CDR3 DNA reads as TGTGGCACCAGTGATGTGCGAACCGGGACAGCGAACAATGAGCAGTTCTTC. Translation gives CGTSDVRTGTANNEQFF.

The rearrangement links TRBV5-1 to TRBJ2-2; weak D call: TRBD2 (7 bases). V lost 1 base to trimming and J lost 5 bases, with 9 bases between them. The V gene's germline CDR1 is SGHRS and CDR2 YFSETQ. The CDR3 has 14 amino acids. The CDR3 sequence: CASSLKGGTGELFF. CDR3 nucleotides: TGCGCCAGCAGCTTGAAGGGGGGGACCGGGGAGCTGTTTTTT.

This clonotype was counted at least ten times. This chain joins TRBV28 and TRBJ1-2, with a weak D call TRBD1 (6 bases). This CDR3 is built from 15 residues. V dropped 5 bases and J dropped 6 bases, with 19 bases sitting between them. The germline V gene encodes CDR1 MDHEN and CDR2 SYDVKM. The CDR3 region is CASSIPGLGADGYTF. CDR3 bases: TGTGCCAGCAGTATACCGGGCCTGGGGGCCGATGGCTACACCTTC.

This clonotype showed up just a few times. This chain uses TRBV12-3 or TRBV12-4 with TRBJ2-1; 9 bases line up with TRBD2. After removal of 1 base from V and 7 bases from J, the junction contained 5 bases not matched to a gene. This CDR3 spans 15 amino acids. CDR3 sequence (DNA): TGTGCCAGCAGTTTAGGCGGGAGGGCCAAGAATGAGCAGTTCTTC. This translates into CASSLGGRAKNEQFF.

The V call is TRBV29-1, the J call TRBJ2-5; D not certain. This CDR3 has 11 residues. Trimming took off 7 bases at V and 4 bases at J, with 10 bases between the two ends. CDR1 and CDR2 from the germline V gene are SQVTM and ANQGSEA. The CDR3 region has the DNA TGCAGCGAAAGGGTGGCAGAGACCCAGTACTTC. Its protein is CSERVAETQYF.

This clonotype has only a few counts. J is TRBJ2-1 and V is TRBV30; 9 nucleotides match TRBD2. Per germline, CDR1 GTSNPN and CDR2 SVGIG (reference sequence). The CDR3 consists of 14 residues. V lost 0 bases, J lost 7 bases, and 4 bases stayed unmatched. CDR3 sequence reads: CAWSVSGRSNEQFF. CDR3 nucleotides: TGTGCCTGGAGTGTTAGCGGGAGATCGAATGAGCAGTTCTTC.

This clonotype was detected many times. V is TRBV7-8 and J is TRBJ2-3, with D perhaps matching TRBD2 (5 bases). With 7 bases removed from V and 1 base from J, the gap between germline ends came to 12 bases. This CDR3 is 14 amino acids long. Per the germline V gene, CDR1 is SGHVS and CDR2 is FQNEAQ. The CDR3 protein is CASTLGSGTDTQYF. The CDR3 DNA is TGTGCCAGCACCCTAGGGAGCGGCACAGATACGCAGTATTTT.

The rearrangement links TRBV5-1 to TRBJ2-1; the match to TRBD1 covers 11 bases. From germline, CDR1 is SGHRS and CDR2 YFSETQ. The CDR3 contains 14 residues. The J segment lost 9 bases and the V segment lost 3 bases, leaving 5 bases of the junction unmatched. This CDR3 is CASSYGQGAVEQFF. For the CDR3, the DNA is TGCGCCAGCAGCTACGGACAGGGGGCTGTTGAGCAGTTCTTC.

A few counts support this clonotype. This chain connects TRBV3-1 to TRBJ2-7; the D is unclear. The CDR3 is 11 amino acids. Germline V CDR1 and CDR2: LGHDT, YNNKEL (reference sequence). V lost 0 bases to trimming and J lost 6 bases, with 3 bases between them. CDR3 nucleotide sequence: TGTGCCAGCAGCCAAGAAGGCGAGCAGTACTTC. Translating gives CASSQEGEQYF.

This clonotype was seen more than once but under ten times. The V call is TRBV11-1, the J call TRBJ2-2; 7 bases line up with TRBD1. J was trimmed by 1 base and V by 10 bases; bases with no gene match: 18. Germline CDR1 SGHAT, CDR2 FQDESV (reference sequence). CDR3 length equals 18 residues. The DNA for the CDR3 is TGTGCCATCGACAAAACAGGGGACGCTCGTTTGAACACCGGGGAGCTGTTTTTT. It translates to CAIDKTGDARLNTGELFF.

The chain has TRBV29-1 and TRBJ2-2; TRBD1 aligns across 8 bases. This CDR3 has 12 amino acids. Germline values: CDR1 SQVTM, CDR2 ANQGSEA. CDR3 in DNA: TGCAGGACGGACAGGGTGACCGGGGAGCTGTTTTTT. It codes for CRTDRVTGELFF.

This clonotype was seen only a few times. V usage is TRBV6-2 or TRBV6-3 and J usage is TRBJ2-1; a possible D gene is TRBD2 (8 bases). V lost 5 bases and J lost 1, with 24 bases in between. Germline-derived CDR1 and CDR2 are MNHEY and SVGEGT. The CDR3 is 19 residues long. The CDR3 region is CASSPARGPGGPSYNEQFF. The CDR3 nucleotides are TGTGCCAGCAGTCCCGCTAGGGGGCCGGGAGGGCCATCCTACAATGAGCAGTTCTTC.

This clonotype was observed at least ten times. The gene calls are TRBV5-1 and TRBJ2-2; D unclear. This CDR3 is built from 13 residues. Germline CDR1 SGHRS, CDR2 YFSETQ. Deletions cut 7 bases from V and 5 bases from J, with 12 bases between. The CDR3 sequence: CASARGGTGELFF. DNA for the CDR3: TGCGCCAGCGCCCGAGGTGGTACCGGGGAGCTGTTTTTT.

As concerns this clonotype: A read error may explain this, as a much larger clone is one base away. This CDR3 is missing its conserved last phenylalanine or tryptophan, likely due to a read error. The chain is built from TRBV20-1 and TRBJ2-7; 11 bases are a match to TRBD2. This CDR3 has 16 residues. Germline CDR1 reads DFQATT; CDR2 reads SNEGSKA (reference sequence). V was clipped by 6 bases and J by 4 bases; unmatched bases: 14. The CDR3 loop reads CSATLAGGPIWYEQYL. The CDR3 DNA reads as TGCAGTGCAACATTAGCGGGAGGGCCGATCTGGTACGAGCAGTACCTC.

The V and J genes are TRBV12-3 or TRBV12-4 and TRBJ2-2; 9 nucleotides agree with TRBD2. This CDR3 spans 20 amino acids. The junction had 22 bases not matched to a gene; V was cut back by 3 bases and J by 8 bases. As DNA, the CDR3 is TGTGCCAGCAGTTTCCTACTAAATCTAGCGGGACCAAGGCCCCCAGGGGAGCTGTTTTTT. This gives the protein CASSFLLNLAGPRPPGELFF.

The V call is TRBV20-1, the J call TRBJ2-4; 9 nucleotides align to TRBD1. The CDR3 consists of 16 residues. V shed 3 bases and J 4 bases; nucleotides not matched to a gene: 10. Germline lookup yields CDR1 DFQATT and CDR2 SNEGSKA (reference sequence). DNA of the CDR3: TGCAGTGCTAGGACCGGGACAGGGACCCCAAAAAACATTCAGTACTTC. This codes for CSARTGTGTPKNIQYF.